This T cell receptor beta chain comes out of a study of blood T cell repertoires in COVID-19. This CDR3 comprises 12 residues. V lost 6 bases and J 4 bases, leaving 6 bases between the germline ends. The germline gives CDR1 LNHDA, CDR2 SQIVND (reference sequence). Produced via immunoSEQ multiplex PCR; TCRdb's table is partial and in-frame only. The repertoire holds about 15,000 clones, with about 90% as singletons. This receptor was obtained from a man in his fifties or sixties with active COVID-19. Sequencing was done on a sample of peripheral blood. The genes are TRBV19 and TRBJ2-2; D unclear. The CDR3 loop reads CASSSTTGELFF. DNA for the CDR3: TGTGCCAGTAGCTCTACCACCGGGGAGCTGTTTTTT.